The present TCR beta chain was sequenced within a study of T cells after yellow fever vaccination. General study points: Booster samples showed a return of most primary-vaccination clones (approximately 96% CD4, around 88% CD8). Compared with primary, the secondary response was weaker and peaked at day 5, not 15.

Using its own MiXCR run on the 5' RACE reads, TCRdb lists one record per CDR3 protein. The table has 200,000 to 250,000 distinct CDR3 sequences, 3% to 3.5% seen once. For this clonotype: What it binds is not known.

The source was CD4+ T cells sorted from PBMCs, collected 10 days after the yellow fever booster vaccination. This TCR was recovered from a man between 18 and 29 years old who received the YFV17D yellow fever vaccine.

The CDR3 here is CASSPGQGREAFF. CDR3 coding DNA: TGTGCCAGCAGCCCGGGCCAGGGACGAGAAGCTTTCTTT. The rearrangement uses TRBV7-2 and TRBJ1-1; a weak D match, TRBD1 (5 bases). V was trimmed by 5 bases and J by 8 bases, leaving 15 bases between them. Per the germline V gene, CDR1 is SGHTA and CDR2 is FQGNSA. There are 13 residues in the CDR3. Using reference TRBV7-2 and TRBJ1-1 for the parts outside the CDR3, the full variable domain is GAGVSQSPSNKVTEKGKDVELRCDPISGHTALYWYRQSLGQGLEFLIYFQGNSAPDKSGLPSDRFSAERTGGSVSTLTIQRTQQEDSAVYLCASSPGQGREAFFGQGTRLTVV.